The clone carrying this TCR beta chain was detected a few times. This entry belongs to a study of blood T cell repertoires in COVID-19. Overall study: Samples representing acute and convalescent COVID-19 were sourced from the United States, Italy and Spain. The analysed material was cDNA or gDNA that came from T cells, B-cell-depleted T cells, or PBMCs.

Using immunoSEQ multiplex PCR, the repertoire was profiled, and TCRdb retains in-frame clones only, with some absent. The table has roughly 700,000 clones, just under 90% seen once; the top ten hold approximately 0.3%. The V gene's germline CDR1 is SGHRS and CDR2 YFSETQ. Germline trimming cut 4 bases from V and 5 bases from J; bases unmatched to any gene: 4. This CDR3 is 14 amino acids long. Material: peripheral blood. The clonotype comes from a woman aged 18 to 35 with acute or convalescent COVID-19. The chain joins TRBV5-1 to TRBJ1-2; 11 positions agree with TRBD1. CDR3 amino acids: CASSDRDRGYGYTF. The CDR3 DNA reads as TGCGCCAGCAGCGACCGGGACAGGGGGTATGGCTACACCTTC.